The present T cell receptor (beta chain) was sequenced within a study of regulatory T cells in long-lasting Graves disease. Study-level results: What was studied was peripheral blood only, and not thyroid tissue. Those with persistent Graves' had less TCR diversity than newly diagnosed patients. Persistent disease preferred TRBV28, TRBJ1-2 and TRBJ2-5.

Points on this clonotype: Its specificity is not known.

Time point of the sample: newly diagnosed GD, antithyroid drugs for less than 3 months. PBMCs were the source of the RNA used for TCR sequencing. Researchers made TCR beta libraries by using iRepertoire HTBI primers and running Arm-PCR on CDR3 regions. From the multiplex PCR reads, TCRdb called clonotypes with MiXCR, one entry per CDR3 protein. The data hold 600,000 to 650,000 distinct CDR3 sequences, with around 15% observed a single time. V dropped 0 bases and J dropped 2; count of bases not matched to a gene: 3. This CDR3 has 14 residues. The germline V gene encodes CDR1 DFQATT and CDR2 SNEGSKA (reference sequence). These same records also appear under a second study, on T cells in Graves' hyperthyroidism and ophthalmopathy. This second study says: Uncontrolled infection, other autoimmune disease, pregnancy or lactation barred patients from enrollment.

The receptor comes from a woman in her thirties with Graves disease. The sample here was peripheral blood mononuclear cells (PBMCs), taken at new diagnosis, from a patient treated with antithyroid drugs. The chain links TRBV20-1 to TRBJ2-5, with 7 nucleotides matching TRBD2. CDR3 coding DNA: TGCAGTGCTAGAGAAGCGGGACGTCAAGAGACCCAGTACTTC. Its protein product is CSAREAGRQETQYF.